This T cell receptor beta chain was identified in a study of graft-versus-host responses after intestinal transplantation. Study information: The transplants performed in recipients were multivisceral, liver-intestinal, or isolated intestinal. Tacrolimus plus steroids were given to all recipients for 3 to 4 years, preceded by anti-thymocyte globulin induction. Overall study results and limits: Researchers found GvH clones in recipient marrow, and some showed up first in ileum or blood. Where graft-donor T cell macrochimerism was present, patients had high graft-versus-host to host-versus-graft clonal ratios in allografts.

With V trimmed by 6 bases and J by 0 bases, 3 bases remained unmatched. Germline-derived CDR1 and CDR2 are MNHNS and SASEGT. The CDR3 loop spans 14 amino acids. This table comes from immunoSEQ multiplex PCR, and its TCRdb copy is limited to in-frame clones, with some not included. The table has under 95,000 clones, roughly 80% seen once. With respect to this clone: Antigen specificity is unknown.

Sample: unstimulated CD4+ T cells sorted from spleen or lymph node cells, taken before intestinal transplant. This rearrangement joins TRBV6-1 to TRBJ1-1; 8 bases agree with TRBD1. The clonotype originates from a human donor who received an intestinal transplant. CDR3 nucleotides: TGTGCCAGCAGCGCAGGGGGCATGAACACTGAAGCTTTCTTT. It encodes CASSAGGMNTEAFF.